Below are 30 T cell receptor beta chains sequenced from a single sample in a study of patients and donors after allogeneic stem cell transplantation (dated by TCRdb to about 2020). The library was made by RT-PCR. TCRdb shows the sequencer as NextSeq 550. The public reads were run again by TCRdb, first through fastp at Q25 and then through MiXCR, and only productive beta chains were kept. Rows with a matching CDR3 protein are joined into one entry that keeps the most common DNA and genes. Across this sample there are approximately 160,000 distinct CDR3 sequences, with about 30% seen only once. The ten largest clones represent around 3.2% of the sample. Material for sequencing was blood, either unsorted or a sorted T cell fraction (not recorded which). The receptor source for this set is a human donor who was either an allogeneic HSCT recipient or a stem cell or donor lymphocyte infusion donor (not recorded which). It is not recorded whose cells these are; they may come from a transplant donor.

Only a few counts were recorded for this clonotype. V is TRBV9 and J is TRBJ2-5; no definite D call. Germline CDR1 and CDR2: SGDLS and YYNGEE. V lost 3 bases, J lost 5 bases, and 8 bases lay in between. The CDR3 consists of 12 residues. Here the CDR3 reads CASSAPRETQYF. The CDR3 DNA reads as TGTGCCAGCAGCGCACCCCGGGAGACCCAGTACTTC.

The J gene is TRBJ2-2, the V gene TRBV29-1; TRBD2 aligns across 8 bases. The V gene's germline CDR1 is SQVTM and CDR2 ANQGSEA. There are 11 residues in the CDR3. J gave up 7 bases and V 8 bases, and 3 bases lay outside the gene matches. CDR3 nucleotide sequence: TGCAGCTCGGGAGGGGACGGGGAGCTGTTTTTT. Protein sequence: CSSGGDGELFF.

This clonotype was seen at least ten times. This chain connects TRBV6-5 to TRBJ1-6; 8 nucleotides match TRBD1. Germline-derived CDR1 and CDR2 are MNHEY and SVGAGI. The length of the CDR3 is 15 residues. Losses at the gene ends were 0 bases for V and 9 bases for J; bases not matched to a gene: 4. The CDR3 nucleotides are TGTGCCAGCAGTTACTCGGACAGGGAGGTTTCACCCCTCCACTTT. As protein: CASSYSDREVSPLHF.

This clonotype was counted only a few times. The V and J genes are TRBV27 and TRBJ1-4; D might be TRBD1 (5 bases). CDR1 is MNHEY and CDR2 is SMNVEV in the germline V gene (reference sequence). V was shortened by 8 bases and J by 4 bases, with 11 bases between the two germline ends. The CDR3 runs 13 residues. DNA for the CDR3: TGTGCCAGCCGTCAGGGAAATAATGAAAAACTGTTTTTT. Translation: CASRQGNNEKLFF.

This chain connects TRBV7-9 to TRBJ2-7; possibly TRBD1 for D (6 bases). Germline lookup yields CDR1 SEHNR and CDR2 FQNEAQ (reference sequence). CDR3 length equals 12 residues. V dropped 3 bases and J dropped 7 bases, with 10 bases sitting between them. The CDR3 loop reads CASSLGAWEQYF. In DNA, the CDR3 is TGTGCCAGCAGCTTGGGGGCATGGGAGCAGTACTTC.

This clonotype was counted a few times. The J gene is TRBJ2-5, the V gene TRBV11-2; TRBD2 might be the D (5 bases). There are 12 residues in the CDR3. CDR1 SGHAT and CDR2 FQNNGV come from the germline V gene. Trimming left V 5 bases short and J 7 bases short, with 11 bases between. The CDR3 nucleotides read TGTGCCAGCAGCGGGATTCTAGCGACCCAGTACTTC. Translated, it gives CASSGILATQYF.

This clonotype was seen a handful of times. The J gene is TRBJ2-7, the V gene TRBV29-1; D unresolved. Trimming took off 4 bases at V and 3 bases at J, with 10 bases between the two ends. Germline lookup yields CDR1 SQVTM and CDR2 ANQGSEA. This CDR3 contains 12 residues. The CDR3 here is CSVVGLNYEQYF. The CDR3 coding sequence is TGCAGCGTTGTTGGGCTGAACTACGAGCAGTACTTC.

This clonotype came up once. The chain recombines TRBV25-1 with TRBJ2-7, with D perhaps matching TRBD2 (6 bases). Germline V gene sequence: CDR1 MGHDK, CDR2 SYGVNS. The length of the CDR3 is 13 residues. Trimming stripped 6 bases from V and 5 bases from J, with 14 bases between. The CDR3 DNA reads TGTGCCAGCAGCCTTAGCGGACCAGACGAGCAGTACTTC. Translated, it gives CASSLSGPDEQYF.

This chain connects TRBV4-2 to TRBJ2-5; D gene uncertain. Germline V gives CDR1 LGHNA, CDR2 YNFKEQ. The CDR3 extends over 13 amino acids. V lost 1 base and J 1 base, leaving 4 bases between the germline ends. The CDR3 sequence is CASSQAAQETQYF. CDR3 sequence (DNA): TGTGCCAGCAGCCAAGCAGCCCAAGAGACCCAGTACTTC.

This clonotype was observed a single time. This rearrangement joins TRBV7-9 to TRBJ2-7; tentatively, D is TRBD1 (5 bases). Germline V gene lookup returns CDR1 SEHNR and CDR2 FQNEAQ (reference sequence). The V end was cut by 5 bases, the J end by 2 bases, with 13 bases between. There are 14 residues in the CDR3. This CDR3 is CASSPAYRTYEQYF. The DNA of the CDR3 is TGTGCCAGCAGCCCGGCTTACAGGACCTACGAGCAGTACTTC.

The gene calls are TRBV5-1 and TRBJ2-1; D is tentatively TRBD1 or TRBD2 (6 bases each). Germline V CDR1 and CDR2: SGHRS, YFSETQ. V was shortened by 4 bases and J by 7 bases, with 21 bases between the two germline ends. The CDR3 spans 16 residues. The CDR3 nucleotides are TGCGCCAGCAGCCGAGGGGGGAGTCTACCAACTAATGAGCAGTTCTTC. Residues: CASSRGGSLPTNEQFF. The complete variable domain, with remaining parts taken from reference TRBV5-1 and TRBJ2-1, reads KAGVTQTPRYLIKTRGQQVTLSCSPISGHRSVSWYQQTPGQGLQFLFEYFSETQRNKGNFPGRFSGRQFSNSRSEMNVSTLELGDSALYLCASSRGGSLPTNEQFFGPGTRLTVL.

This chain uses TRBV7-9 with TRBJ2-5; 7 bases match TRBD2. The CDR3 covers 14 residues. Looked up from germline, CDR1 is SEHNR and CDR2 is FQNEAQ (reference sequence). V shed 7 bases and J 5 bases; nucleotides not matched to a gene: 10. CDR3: CASNTAGIKETQYF. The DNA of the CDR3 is TGTGCCAGCAACACAGCGGGAATTAAGGAGACCCAGTACTTC.

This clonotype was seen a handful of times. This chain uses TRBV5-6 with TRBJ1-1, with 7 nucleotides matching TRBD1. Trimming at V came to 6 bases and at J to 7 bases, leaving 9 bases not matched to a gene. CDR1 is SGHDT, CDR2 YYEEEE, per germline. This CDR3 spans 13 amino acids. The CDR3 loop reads CASILRQGGEAFF. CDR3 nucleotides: TGTGCCAGCATCCTGCGACAGGGAGGTGAAGCTTTCTTT.

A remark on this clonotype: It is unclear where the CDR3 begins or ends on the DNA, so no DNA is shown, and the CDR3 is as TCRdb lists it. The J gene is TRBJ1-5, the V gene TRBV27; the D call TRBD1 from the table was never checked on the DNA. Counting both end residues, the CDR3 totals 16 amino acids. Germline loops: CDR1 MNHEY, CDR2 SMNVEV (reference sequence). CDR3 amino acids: CASSFLAAPGNQPQHF.

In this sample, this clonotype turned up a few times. In DNA, the CDR3 is TGTGCCAGCAGCTTGAGGGACAGGGGACGCTACACCTTC. Its translation is CASSLRDRGRYTF. The genes are TRBV5-5 and TRBJ1-2; 10 bases are shared with TRBD1. CDR3 length equals 13 residues. Germline V lookup: CDR1 SGHKS, CDR2 YYEKEE (reference sequence). Trimming removed 1 base from V and 9 bases from J; junction bases left unmatched: 3. Full variable domain (missing parts from reference TRBV5-5 and TRBJ1-2): DAGVTQSPTHLIKTRGQQVTLRCSPISGHKSVSWYQQVLGQGPQFIFQYYEKEERGRGNFPDRFSARQFPNYSSELNVNALLLGDSALYLCASSLRDRGRYTFGSGTRLTVV.

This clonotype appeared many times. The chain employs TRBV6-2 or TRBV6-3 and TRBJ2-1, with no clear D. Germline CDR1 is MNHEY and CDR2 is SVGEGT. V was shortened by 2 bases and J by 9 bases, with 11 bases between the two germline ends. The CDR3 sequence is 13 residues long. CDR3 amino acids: CASSYGVDGEQFF. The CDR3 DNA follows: TGTGCCAGCAGTTACGGGGTAGATGGTGAGCAGTTCTTC.

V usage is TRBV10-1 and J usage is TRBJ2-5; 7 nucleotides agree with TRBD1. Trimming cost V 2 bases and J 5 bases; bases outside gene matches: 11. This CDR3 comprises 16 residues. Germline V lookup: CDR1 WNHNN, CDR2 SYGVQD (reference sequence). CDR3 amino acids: CASSEDHRGLWETQYF. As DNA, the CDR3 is TGCGCCAGCAGTGAGGATCACAGGGGTTTGTGGGAGACCCAGTACTTC.

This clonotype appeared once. The CDR3 region is CSARAGLSYEQYF. CDR3 coding DNA: TGCAGTGCTAGAGCCGGGCTCTCCTACGAGCAGTACTTC. The gene calls are TRBV20-1 and TRBJ2-7; D is unclear. With 1 base removed from V and 0 bases from J, the gap between germline ends came to 7 bases. The CDR3 is 13 residues long. Germline-derived CDR1 and CDR2 are DFQATT and SNEGSKA (reference sequence).

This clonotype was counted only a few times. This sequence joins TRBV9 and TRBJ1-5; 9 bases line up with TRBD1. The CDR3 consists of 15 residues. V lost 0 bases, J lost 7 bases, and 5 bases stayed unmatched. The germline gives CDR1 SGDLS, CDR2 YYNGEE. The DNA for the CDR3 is TGTGCCAGCAGCGTAGAAGACAGGGGGAGGCAGCCCCAGCATTTT. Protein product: CASSVEDRGRQPQHF.

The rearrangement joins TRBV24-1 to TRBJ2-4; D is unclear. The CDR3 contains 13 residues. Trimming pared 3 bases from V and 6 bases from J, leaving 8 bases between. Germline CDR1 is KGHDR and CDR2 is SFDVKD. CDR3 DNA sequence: TGTGCCACCAGTGATGGTCCTGGAAACATTCAGTACTTC. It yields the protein CATSDGPGNIQYF.

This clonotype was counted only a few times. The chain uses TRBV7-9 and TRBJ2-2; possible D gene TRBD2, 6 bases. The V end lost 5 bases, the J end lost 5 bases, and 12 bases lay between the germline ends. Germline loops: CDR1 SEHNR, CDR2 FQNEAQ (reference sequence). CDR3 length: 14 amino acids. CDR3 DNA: TGTGCCAGCAGCCCCGGGACTCAGACCGGGGAGCTGTTTTTT. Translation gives CASSPGTQTGELFF.

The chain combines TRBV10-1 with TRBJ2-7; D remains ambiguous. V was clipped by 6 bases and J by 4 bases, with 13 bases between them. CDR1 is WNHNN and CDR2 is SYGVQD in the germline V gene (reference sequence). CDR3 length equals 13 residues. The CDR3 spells CASSTGPFYEQYF. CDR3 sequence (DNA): TGCGCCAGCAGCACCGGGCCGTTTTACGAGCAGTACTTC.

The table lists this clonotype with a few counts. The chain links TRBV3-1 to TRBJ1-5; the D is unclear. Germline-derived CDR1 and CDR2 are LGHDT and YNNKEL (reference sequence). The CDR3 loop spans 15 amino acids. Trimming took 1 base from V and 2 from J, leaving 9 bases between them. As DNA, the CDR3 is TGTGCCAGCAGCCAAGCACAAATCGGCAATCAGCCCCAGCATTTT. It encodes CASSQAQIGNQPQHF.

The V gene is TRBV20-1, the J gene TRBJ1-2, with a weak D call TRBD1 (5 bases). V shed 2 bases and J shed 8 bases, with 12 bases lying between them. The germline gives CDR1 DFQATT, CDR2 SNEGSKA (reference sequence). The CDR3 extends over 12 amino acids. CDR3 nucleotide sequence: TGCAGTGCTAGACAGGGTTCAGACGGCTACACCTTC. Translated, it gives CSARQGSDGYTF.

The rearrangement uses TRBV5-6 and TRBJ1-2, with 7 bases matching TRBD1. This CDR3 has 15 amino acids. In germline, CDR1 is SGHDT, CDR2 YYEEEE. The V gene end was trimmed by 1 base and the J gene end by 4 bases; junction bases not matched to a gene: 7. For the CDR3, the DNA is TGTGCCAGCAGCTTGCCCGACAGGGACTTCTATGGCTACACCTTC. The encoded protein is CASSLPDRDFYGYTF.

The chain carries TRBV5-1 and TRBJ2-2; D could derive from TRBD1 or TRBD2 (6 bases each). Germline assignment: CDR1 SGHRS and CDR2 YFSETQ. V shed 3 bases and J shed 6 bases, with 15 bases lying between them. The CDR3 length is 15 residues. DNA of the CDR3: TGCGCCAGCAGCTACGGATCCGGGGGCTCCGGGGAGCTGTTTTTT. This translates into CASSYGSGGSGELFF.

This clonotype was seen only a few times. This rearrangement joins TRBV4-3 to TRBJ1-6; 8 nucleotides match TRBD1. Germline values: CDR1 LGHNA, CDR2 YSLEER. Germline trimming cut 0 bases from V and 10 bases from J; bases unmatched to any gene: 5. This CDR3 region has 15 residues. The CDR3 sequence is CASSQEVRTGSPLHF. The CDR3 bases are TGCGCCAGCAGCCAAGAAGTCAGGACAGGGTCACCCCTCCACTTT.

Written as DNA, the CDR3 is TGTGCCAGCAGCTTACAGGCGATACAGGAGGGATACCTCTCTGGAAACACCATATATTTT. Encoded protein: CASSLQAIQEGYLSGNTIYF. This chain links TRBV7-2 with TRBJ1-3; TRBD1 is a possible D gene (5 bases). V lost 2 bases and J lost 0, with 23 bases in between. Germline-derived CDR1 and CDR2 are SGHTA and FQGNSA. CDR3 size: 20 residues.

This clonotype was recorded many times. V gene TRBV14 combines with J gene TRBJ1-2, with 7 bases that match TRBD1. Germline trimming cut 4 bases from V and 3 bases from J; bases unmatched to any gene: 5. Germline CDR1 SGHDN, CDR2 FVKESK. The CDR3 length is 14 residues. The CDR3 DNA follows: TGTGCCAGCAGCCCGACAGGGCAATACTATGGCTACACCTTC. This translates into CASSPTGQYYGYTF.

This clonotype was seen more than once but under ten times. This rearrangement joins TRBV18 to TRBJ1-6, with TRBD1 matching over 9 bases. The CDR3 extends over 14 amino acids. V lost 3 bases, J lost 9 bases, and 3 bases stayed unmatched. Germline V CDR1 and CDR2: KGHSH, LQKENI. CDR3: CASSPDRGVSPLHF. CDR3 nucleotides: TGTGCCAGCTCACCCGACAGGGGGGTTTCACCCCTCCACTTT. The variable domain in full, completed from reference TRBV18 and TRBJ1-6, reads NAGVMQNPRHLVRRRGQEARLRCSPMKGHSHVYWYRQLPEEGLKFMVYLQKENIIDESGMPKERFSAEFPKEGPSILRIQQVVRGDSAAYFCASSPDRGVSPLHFGNGTRLTVT.